This T cell receptor beta chain was captured by sequencing in a study of T cell changes during pregnancy in multiple sclerosis. Only in-frame clones appear in the TCRdb table, and some are missing; sequencing was by immunoSEQ multiplex PCR. The sample includes approximately 30,000 clones, 75% to 90% of them seen just once. Trimming stripped 1 base from V and 0 bases from J, with 4 bases between. CDR1 is SGHAT, CDR2 FQNNGV, per germline. The CDR3 length is 14 residues. The sequenced sample was CD4+ T cells from peripheral blood mononuclear cells, obtained in the second trimester of pregnancy. This receptor was identified in a female donor with multiple sclerosis, enrolled in a pregnancy study. The V gene is TRBV11-2, the J gene TRBJ1-3; D gene unclear. The CDR3, as DNA: TGTGCCAGCAGCTTAGTCTACTCTGGAAACACCATATATTTT. This translates into CASSLVYSGNTIYF.